This entry describes one T cell receptor (beta chain). Antigen specificity is unknown. The data belong to a study of shared clonotypes between healthy human individuals. V lost 5 bases, J lost 3 bases, and 17 bases lay in between. Germline lookup yields CDR1 KGHSH and CDR2 LQKENI. CDR3 length: 16 residues. In the authors' workflow: ImmunoSEQ output held junction-only sequences without quality scores, so filtering differed. The assay was immunoSEQ multiplex PCR, and TCRdb's table has in-frame clones only and misses some. V and J calls and clone size are as listed in that table; D and trimming were resolved from the DNA. The sample records fewer than 2.5 million clones, approximately 93% being singletons. The study, taken as a whole, reports: Rarefaction curves obtained for sorted subsets showed sequencing incomplete despite large depth. Naive CD4 clonotypes were shared across several donors at roughly 5.5%. Donors were few, which limited the genetic and exposure-history diversity represented.

The sequenced sample was naive CD4+ T cells from PBMCs. Subset: CD45RA+ positively selected. The sequence was obtained from a young man in good health. Some clones in this sample may be carry-over from other donors' samples. The rearrangement links TRBV18 to TRBJ2-1; D tentatively reads TRBD1 or TRBD2 (5 bases each). The CDR3 spells CASSYRTGTNYNEQFF. The CDR3 DNA follows: TGTGCCAGCTCATATAGGACCGGGACGAACTACAATGAGCAGTTCTTC.